These T cell receptor beta chains were read from a single sample in a study of STAT3 mutations in large granular lymphocyte leukemia. TCRdb's copy holds only in-frame clones and misses some; the assay was immunoSEQ multiplex PCR. In the table there are tens of thousands of clones, 86% of which are singletons. Sequencing was performed on peripheral blood mononuclear cells. These receptors were taken from a man in his 60s with T-cell large granular lymphocyte leukemia. Some clones in this sample may be carry-over from other donors' samples. Both conserved end residues are part of each CDR3. Each record gives: J gene, D gene, V gene, clone size, CDR3 protein, CDR3 DNA. The D gene is left open where the match is weak. Where a row states a size, it is once, few, many or the class of an expanded clone; other rows omit it.

TRBJ1-3 | NA | TRBV9 | NA | CASSVGGRGGSGNTIYF | TGTGCCAGCAGCGTAGGAGGGAGAGGGGGCTCTGGAAACACCATATATTTT
TRBJ1-1 | NA | TRBV5-1 | NA | CASSFNGESEAFF | TGCGCCAGCAGCTTCAATGGAGAGTCTGAAGCTTTCTTT
TRBJ1-3 | TRBD1 | TRBV30 | NA | CACSGTAFGYTIYF | TGTGCCTGTTCCGGGACAGCGTTTGGTTACACCATATATTTT
TRBJ1-3 | NA | TRBV5-6 | once | CASSLGGGPGNTIYF | TGTGCCAGCAGCCTCGGGGGGGGGCCTGGAAACACCATATATTTT
TRBJ2-7 | TRBD2 | TRBV7-8 | once | CASSPWTSGSLYEQYF | TGTGCCAGCAGCCCCTGGACTAGCGGGAGTCTCTACGAGCAGTACTTC
TRBJ2-7 | TRBD1 | TRBV10-3 | NA | CAISSTTGDYEQYF | TGTGCCATCAGTAGCACGACAGGGGACTACGAGCAGTACTTC
TRBJ2-5 | NA | TRBV6-6 | few | CASRTKETQYF | TGTGCCAGCAGAACTAAAGAGACCCAGTACTTC
TRBJ1-4 | NA | TRBV30 | NA | CAWRPEGTNEKLFF | TGTGCCTGGAGGCCCGAAGGGACTAATGAAAAACTGTTTTTT
TRBJ2-1 | NA | TRBV5-1 | NA | CASSLKGGYNNEQFF | TGCGCCAGCAGCTTGAAGGGAGGATACAACAATGAGCAGTTCTTC
TRBJ2-7 | NA | TRBV28 | NA | CASSLGIGEQYF | TGTGCCAGCAGTTTAGGAATAGGCGAGCAGTACTTC
TRBJ2-1 | TRBD2 | TRBV13 | NA | CASSLGGLGSSYNEQFF | TGTGCCAGCAGCTTAGGGGGACTAGGCAGCTCCTACAATGAGCAGTTCTTC
TRBJ1-1 | NA | TRBV6-5 | NA | CASSLFGSKGTEAFF | TGTGCCAGCAGTTTATTTGGCTCCAAGGGCACTGAAGCTTTCTTT
TRBJ1-2 | NA | TRBV18 | NA | CASSPPSGDYGYTF | TGTGCCAGCTCACCACCCTCCGGGGACTATGGCTACACCTTC
TRBJ2-3 | NA | TRBV10-3 | NA | CAISESGRQPSTDTQYF | TGTGCCATCAGTGAGTCCGGCAGGCAACCTAGCACAGATACGCAGTATTTT
TRBJ2-2 | NA | TRBV5-4 | NA | CASSLDTGVTGELFF | TGTGCCAGCAGCTTGGACACGGGGGTTACCGGGGAGCTGTTTTTT
TRBJ2-6 | NA | TRBV19 | once | CASMSREAGANVLTF | TGTGCCAGTATGTCCAGGGAGGCTGGGGCCAACGTCCTGACTTTC
TRBJ2-2 | NA | TRBV6-5 | NA | CASSYGGLTGELFF | TGTGCCAGCAGTTACGGGGGTCTCACCGGGGAGCTGTTTTTT
TRBJ2-1 | TRBD2 | TRBV7-9 | NA | CASSFTRDYNWDEQFF | TGTGCCAGCAGCTTTACACGGGACTATAATTGGGATGAGCAGTTCTTC
TRBJ1-3 | NA | TRBV29-1 | NA | CSAAERNTIYF | TGCAGCGCCGCAGAACGAAACACCATATATTTT
TRBJ1-1 | NA | TRBV7-9 | NA | CASSFGFPGYTEAFF | TGTGCCAGCAGCTTCGGCTTTCCGGGCTACACTGAAGCTTTCTTT
TRBJ2-2 | NA | TRBV30 | NA | CAWSGRGPGELFF | TGTGCCTGGAGTGGACGGGGGCCCGGGGAGCTGTTTTTT
TRBJ2-5 | TRBD2 | TRBV9 | NA | CASSVGGLAGRETQYF | TGTGCCAGCAGCGTAGGGGGACTAGCGGGAAGGGAGACCCAGTACTTC
TRBJ1-4 | NA | TRBV5-1 | NA | CASSLRGLDEKLFF | TGCGCCAGCAGCTTACGGGGGTTGGACGAAAAACTGTTTTTT
TRBJ1-1 | NA | TRBV5-1 | NA | CASSGRAGNTEAFF | TGCGCCAGCAGCGGTCGAGCGGGGAACACTGAAGCTTTCTTT
TRBJ2-1 | NA | TRBV6-5 | NA | CANYNEQFF | TGTGCCAACTACAATGAGCAGTTCTTC
TRBJ1-5 | NA | TRBV29-1 | once | CSVEGPGPDQPQHF | TGCAGCGTTGAAGGGCCTGGCCCTGATCAGCCCCAGCATTTT
TRBJ1-5 | NA | TRBV18 | NA | CASSYEGGRAQHF | TGTGCCAGCTCTTACGAGGGGGGGCGCGCCCAGCATTTT
TRBJ2-2 | TRBD2 | TRBV27 | NA | CASARGAGNANTGELFF | TGTGCCAGCGCTCGAGGAGCGGGGAACGCGAACACCGGGGAGCTGTTTTTT
TRBJ1-2 | NA | TRBV4-1 | few | CASSQGGPGSYGYTF | TGCGCCAGCAGCCAAGGCGGACCGGGAAGCTATGGCTACACCTTC
TRBJ2-7 | NA | TRBV15 | NA | CATSRGAVGQYF | TGTGCCACCAGCAGAGGGGCGGTAGGGCAGTACTTC
TRBJ2-3 | NA | TRBV4-3 | NA | CASSAHTDTQYF | TGCGCCAGCAGCGCGCACACAGATACGCAGTATTTT